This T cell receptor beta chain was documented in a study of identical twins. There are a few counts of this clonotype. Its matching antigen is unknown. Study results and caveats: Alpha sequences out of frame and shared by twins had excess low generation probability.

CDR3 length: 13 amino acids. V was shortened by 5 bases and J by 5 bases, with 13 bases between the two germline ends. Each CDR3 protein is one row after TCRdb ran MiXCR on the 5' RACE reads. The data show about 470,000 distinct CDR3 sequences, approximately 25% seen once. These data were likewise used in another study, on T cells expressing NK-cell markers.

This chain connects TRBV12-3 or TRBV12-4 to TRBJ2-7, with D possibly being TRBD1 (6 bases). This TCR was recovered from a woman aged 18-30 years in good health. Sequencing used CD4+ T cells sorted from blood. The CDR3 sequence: CASSDRIENEQYF. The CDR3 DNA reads TGTGCCAGCAGTGACAGGATAGAGAACGAGCAGTACTTC.